Listed below are T cell receptor beta chains from one sample, sequenced in a study of T cell repertoires in cytomegalovirus infection. The antigens these receptors bind are not known. TCRdb passed the reads through MiXCR, listing each CDR3 protein once. Of 830,000 or so distinct CDR3 sequences in the sample, 32% are singletons; the top ten hold roughly an eighth. The sample was cultured CD8+ T cells from PBMCs, taken from culture after CMV antigen stimulation. These receptors were obtained from a human donor in good health (CMV status not recorded). Some clones in this sample may be carry-over from other donors' samples. The CDR3 runs from the conserved cysteine through the conserved F or W. The D gene is left open where the match is weak. The size entry is marked missing in some rows and otherwise reads once, few, many or a size class.

v_call	clone_size	j_call	cdr3_length	d_call	cdr3_aa	cdr3_nt
TRBV7-6	many	TRBJ1-2	17	.	CASSSRGRDGWGYGYTF	TGTGCCAGCAGCTCAAGGGGCAGGGACGGCTGGGGGTATGGCTACACCTTC
TRBV6-1	.	TRBJ2-2	13	.	CASSDPLAGELFF	TGTGCCAGCAGTGATCCCCTAGCCGGGGAGCTGTTTTTT
TRBV2	.	TRBJ1-1	14	.	CASTLTFRDTEAFF	TGTGCCAGCACCCTCACTTTCCGGGACACTGAAGCTTTCTTT
TRBV7-9	few	TRBJ2-1	16	TRBD1	CASSLETGGRYNEQFF	TGTGCCAGCAGCTTAGAGACAGGGGGCAGATACAATGAGCAGTTCTTC
TRBV6-2/TRBV6-3	.	TRBJ2-5	15	TRBD1	CASSYFRGTGETQYF	TGTGCCAGCAGTTACTTTCGGGGGACAGGAGAGACCCAGTACTTC
TRBV6-1	.	TRBJ2-4	18	.	CASSEASENPLAKNIQYF	TGTGCCAGCAGTGAAGCCTCGGAAAACCCCTTAGCCAAAAACATTCAGTACTTC
TRBV10-3	few	TRBJ1-1	14	TRBD1	CAISWDRLNTEAFF	TGTGCCATCAGTTGGGACAGGTTGAACACTGAAGCTTTCTTT
TRBV6-5	many	TRBJ2-2	15	TRBD1	CASSYDRENTGELFF	TGTGCCAGCAGTTACGACAGGGAGAACACCGGGGAGCTGTTTTTT
TRBV7-9	.	TRBJ2-5	17	.	CASSLPRQRADQETQYF	TGTGCCAGCAGCTTACCTAGACAGAGGGCCGACCAAGAGACCCAGTACTTC
TRBV20-1	.	TRBJ1-6	21	TRBD1	CSARKPSGDRGPSSYNSPLHF	TGCAGTGCTCGAAAGCCCTCCGGGGACAGGGGGCCCAGCTCCTATAATTCACCCCTCCACTTT
TRBV24-1	few	TRBJ2-1	14	.	CATSETGYYNEQFF	TGTGCCACCAGTGAAACGGGGTACTACAATGAGCAGTTCTTC
TRBV15	.	TRBJ1-3	15	.	CATSRGKDSGNTIYF	TGTGCCACCAGCAGAGGGAAAGACTCTGGAAACACCATATATTTT
TRBV11-3	many	TRBJ1-1	14	.	CASSLDTSQTEAFF	TGTGCCAGCAGCTTAGATACTTCCCAGACTGAAGCTTTCTTT
TRBV20-1	few	TRBJ1-1	15	.	CSAVWPRRRATEAFF	TGCAGTGCTGTGTGGCCTCGCAGGCGAGCCACTGAAGCTTTCTTT
TRBV6-6	.	TRBJ1-1	15	.	CASSYLQGFTTEAFF	TGTGCCAGCAGTTACCTACAGGGTTTTACCACTGAAGCTTTCTTT
TRBV18	.	TRBJ2-1	16	.	CASSPPGGSSYNEQFF	TGTGCCAGCTCACCACCAGGGGGGAGCTCCTACAATGAGCAGTTCTTC
TRBV4-3	.	TRBJ2-3	16	TRBD2	CASSPQGPSGVRTQYF	TGCGCCAGCAGCCCACAAGGGCCTAGCGGGGTCCGTACGCAGTATTTT
TRBV6-1	few	TRBJ2-5	16	TRBD2	CASSPEIAGPEETQYF	TGTGCCAGCAGTCCCGAGATAGCGGGACCCGAAGAGACCCAGTACTTC
TRBV2	.	TRBJ2-3	13	.	CASSEGGADTQYF	TGTGCCAGCAGTGAAGGCGGGGCAGATACGCAGTATTTT
TRBV6-5	few	TRBJ2-1	13	.	CASSYNARAEQFF	TGTGCCAGCAGTTATAACGCGAGAGCCGAGCAGTTCTTC
TRBV7-9	few	TRBJ2-1	15	.	CASSPSGQADNEQFF	TGTGCCAGCAGCCCCTCGGGGCAGGCCGACAATGAGCAGTTCTTC
TRBV9	.	TRBJ2-5	14	TRBD2	CASSHGAGVETQYF	TGTGCCAGCAGCCACGGAGCGGGGGTGGAGACCCAGTACTTC
TRBV10-3	.	TRBJ1-4	15	TRBD1	CAISAQGQGNEKLFF	TGTGCCATCAGTGCCCAAGGACAGGGGAACGAAAAACTGTTTTTT
TRBV29-1	.	TRBJ2-6	15	.	CSAQPDGSGANVLTF	TGCAGCGCACAACCGGACGGCTCTGGGGCCAACGTCCTGACTTTC
TRBV7-8	many	TRBJ2-1	15	TRBD2	CASRASGNSYNEQFF	TGTGCCAGCAGGGCTAGCGGGAACTCCTACAATGAGCAGTTCTTC
TRBV5-4	.	TRBJ1-5	14	.	CASSLEGFDQPQHF	TGTGCCAGCAGCTTGGAAGGGTTCGATCAGCCCCAGCATTTT
TRBV7-9	few	TRBJ1-2	13	.	CASSLGLGVHHTF	TGTGCCAGCAGCTTAGGATTGGGGGTTCACCACACCTTC
TRBV24-1	many	TRBJ2-1	18	.	CATSDLQGTDSSYNEQFF	TGTGCCACCAGTGATTTGCAGGGGACTGATAGCTCCTACAATGAGCAGTTCTTC
TRBV5-4	many	TRBJ1-2	13	TRBD1	CASSPGQGAGYTF	TGTGCCAGCAGCCCGGGACAGGGAGCTGGCTACACCTTC
TRBV7-8	.	TRBJ2-1	15	TRBD2	CASRLAGGAGNEQFF	TGTGCCAGCAGACTAGCGGGGGGGGCCGGGAATGAGCAGTTCTTC
TRBV7-2	.	TRBJ2-1	13	.	CASSLATELEQFF	TGTGCCAGCAGCTTAGCCACGGAACTTGAGCAGTTCTTC
TRBV20-1	.	TRBJ2-5	14	TRBD1	CSAGYRGLGETQYF	TGCAGTGCTGGCTACAGGGGGCTAGGGGAGACCCAGTACTTC
TRBV7-8	many	TRBJ2-1	17	.	CASASPMGVSSYNEQFF	TGTGCCAGCGCTAGCCCGATGGGGGTGAGCTCCTACAATGAGCAGTTCTTC
TRBV12-3/TRBV12-4	.	TRBJ2-2	16	.	CASSLGEIKITGELFF	TGTGCCAGCAGTTTGGGCGAAATTAAAATTACCGGGGAGCTGTTTTTT
TRBV27	.	TRBJ2-7	13	.	CASSRGRNYEQYF	TGTGCCAGCAGCCGAGGGAGGAACTACGAGCAGTACTTC
TRBV5-1	few	TRBJ2-3	14	.	CASSPGRSTDTQYF	TGCGCCAGCAGCCCAGGACGAAGCACAGATACGCAGTATTTT
TRBV13	.	TRBJ2-3	15	.	CASTKGPEGTDTQYF	TGTGCCAGCACCAAAGGTCCGGAAGGGACAGATACGCAGTATTTT